The clone carrying this T cell receptor beta chain was seen at least ten times. The record originates from a study of T cell repertoires in cytomegalovirus infection. Trimming took 3 bases from V and 8 from J, leaving 10 bases between them. CDR1 is MNHNY, CDR2 SVGAGI, per germline (reference sequence). The CDR3 sequence is 12 residues long. Using its own MiXCR run on the reads, TCRdb lists one record per CDR3 protein. The sample includes 480,000 or so distinct CDR3 sequences, roughly 10% of them seen just once. Sequencing used PBMCs. This chain joins TRBV6-6 and TRBJ1-2, with D tentatively TRBD1 (6 bases). The sequence came from a human donor in good health (CMV status not recorded). Some clones in this sample may be carry-over from other donors' samples. The CDR3 sequence: CASSYEGGGYTF. CDR3 coding DNA: TGTGCCAGCAGTTATGAAGGGGGGGGCTACACCTTC.